The T cell receptor beta chain described here comes from a study of blood T cell repertoires in COVID-19. Study at large: COVID-19 samples, acute and convalescent, were from the United States, Italy and Spain. From T cells, B-cell-depleted T cells, or PBMCs came the material, which was cDNA or gDNA.

The protocol was immunoSEQ multiplex PCR, while the TCRdb copy is restricted to in-frame clones and leaves out a portion. Of 340,000 or so clones in the sample, approximately 82% are singletons; the top ten hold 2.5% to 3.5%. Germline loops: CDR1 MNHNY, CDR2 SVGAGI (reference sequence). This CDR3 region has 14 residues. V lost 2 bases to trimming and J lost 5 bases, with 13 bases between them. Sequencing was performed on peripheral blood. The V gene is TRBV6-6, the J gene TRBJ2-7; TRBD1 is a possible D gene (5 bases). This TCR derives from a man aged 25 to 40 with active or convalescent COVID-19. The CDR3 reads CASSYSQGFNEQYF. For the CDR3, the DNA is TGTGCCAGCAGTTACAGTCAGGGTTTCAACGAGCAGTACTTC.